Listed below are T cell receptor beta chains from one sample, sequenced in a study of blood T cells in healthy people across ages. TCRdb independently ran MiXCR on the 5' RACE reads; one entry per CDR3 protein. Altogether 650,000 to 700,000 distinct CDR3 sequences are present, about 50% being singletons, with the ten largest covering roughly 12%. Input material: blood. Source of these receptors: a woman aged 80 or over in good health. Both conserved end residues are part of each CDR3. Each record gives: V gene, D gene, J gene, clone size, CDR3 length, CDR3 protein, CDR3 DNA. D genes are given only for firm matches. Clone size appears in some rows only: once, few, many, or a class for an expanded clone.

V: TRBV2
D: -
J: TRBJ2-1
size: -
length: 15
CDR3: CASSETESSYNEQFF
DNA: TGTGCCAGCAGTGAAACGGAAAGCTCCTACAATGAGCAGTTCTTC

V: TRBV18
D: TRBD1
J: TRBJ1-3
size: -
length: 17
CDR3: CASSPLGGTDSTNTIYF
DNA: TGTGCCAGCTCACCATTAGGCGGGACAGACAGCACGAACACCATATATTTT

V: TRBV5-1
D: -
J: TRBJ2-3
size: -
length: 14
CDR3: CASSLEGATDTQYF
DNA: TGCGCCAGCAGCTTGGAAGGGGCCACAGATACGCAGTATTTT

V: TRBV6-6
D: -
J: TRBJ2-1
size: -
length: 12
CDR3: CASREVDNEQFF
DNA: TGTGCCAGCAGGGAGGTGGACAATGAGCAGTTCTTC

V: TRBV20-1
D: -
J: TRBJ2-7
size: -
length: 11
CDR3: CSASKVYEQYF
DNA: TGCAGTGCTAGTAAGGTCTACGAGCAGTACTTC

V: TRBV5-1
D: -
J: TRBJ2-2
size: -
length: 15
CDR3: CASSNGGRNTGELFF
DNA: TGCGCCAGCAGCAACGGGGGCCGGAACACCGGGGAGCTGTTTTTT

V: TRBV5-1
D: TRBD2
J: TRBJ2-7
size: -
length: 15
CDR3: CASRVRGLADYEQYF
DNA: TGCGCCAGCAGGGTTCGAGGACTAGCGGACTACGAGCAGTACTTC

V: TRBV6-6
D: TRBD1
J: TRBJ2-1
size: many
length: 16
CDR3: CASSYSGTGGPSEQFF
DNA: TGTGCCAGCAGTTACTCGGGGACAGGGGGACCAAGTGAGCAGTTCTTC

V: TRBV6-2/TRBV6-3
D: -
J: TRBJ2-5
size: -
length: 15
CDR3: CASSSNATEQETQYF
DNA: TGTGCCAGCAGTTCGAATGCGACAGAACAAGAGACCCAGTACTTC

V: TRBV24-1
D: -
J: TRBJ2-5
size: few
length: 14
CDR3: CATSRGGSQETQYF
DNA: TGTGCCACCAGTCGAGGGGGGAGTCAGGAGACCCAGTACTTC

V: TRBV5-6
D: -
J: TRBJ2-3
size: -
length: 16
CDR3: CASSFLGLSFLDTQYF
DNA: TGTGCCAGCAGCTTTCTAGGCCTCTCATTTCTTGATACGCAGTATTTT

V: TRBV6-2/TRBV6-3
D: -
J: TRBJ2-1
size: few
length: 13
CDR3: CASSDDMNNEQFF
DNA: TGTGCCAGCAGTGACGACATGAACAATGAGCAGTTCTTC

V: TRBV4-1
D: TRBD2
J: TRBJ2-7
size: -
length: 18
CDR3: CASSQPPGLAGASYEQYF
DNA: TGCGCCAGCAGCCAGCCTCCGGGACTAGCGGGGGCAAGCTACGAGCAGTACTTC

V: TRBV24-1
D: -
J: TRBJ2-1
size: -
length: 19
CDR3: CATSAPAAGAAGHPQKQFF
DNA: TGTGCCACCAGTGCCCCCGCAGCAGGGGCCGCTGGGCACCCTCAAAAGCAGTTCTTC

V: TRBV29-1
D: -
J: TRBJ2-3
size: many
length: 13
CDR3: CSTFPRGTDTQYF
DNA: TGCAGCACCTTCCCAAGGGGGACAGATACGCAGTATTTT

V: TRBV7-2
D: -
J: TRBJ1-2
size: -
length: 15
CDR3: CASSLRWGDPGGYTF
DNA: TGTGCCAGCAGCTTGAGATGGGGGGACCCGGGTGGCTACACCTTC

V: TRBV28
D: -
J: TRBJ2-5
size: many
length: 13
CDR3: CASSFGGRETQYF
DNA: TGTGCCAGCAGTTTCGGGGGGCGAGAGACCCAGTACTTC

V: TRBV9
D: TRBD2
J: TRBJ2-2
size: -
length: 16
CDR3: CASSVLAGGQGGELFF
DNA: TGTGCCAGCAGCGTACTAGCGGGGGGGCAAGGCGGGGAGCTGTTTTTT

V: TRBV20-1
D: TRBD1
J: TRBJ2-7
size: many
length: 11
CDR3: CSAQDRVEQYF
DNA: TGCAGTGCCCAGGACAGGGTCGAGCAGTACTTC

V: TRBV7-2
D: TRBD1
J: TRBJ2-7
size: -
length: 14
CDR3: CASSPGQFLSEQYF
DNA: TGTGCCAGCAGCCCGGGACAGTTTTTAAGCGAGCAGTACTTC

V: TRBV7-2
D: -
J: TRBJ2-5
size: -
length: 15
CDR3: CASSLGGTGVETQYF
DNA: TGTGCCAGCAGCTTAGGAGGGACGGGGGTTGAGACCCAGTACTTC

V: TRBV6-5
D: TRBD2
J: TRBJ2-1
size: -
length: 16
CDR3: CASSSILAASYNEQFF
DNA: TGTGCCAGCAGTTCGATACTAGCGGCCTCCTACAATGAGCAGTTCTTC

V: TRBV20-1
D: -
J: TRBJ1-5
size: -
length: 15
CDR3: CSARGSGESNQPQHF
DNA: TGCAGTGCTAGGGGTTCGGGGGAGAGCAATCAGCCCCAGCATTTT

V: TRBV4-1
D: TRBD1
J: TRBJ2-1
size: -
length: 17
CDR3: CASSQEPRQGPYNEQFF
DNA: TGCGCCAGCAGCCAAGAACCTAGACAGGGCCCCTACAATGAGCAGTTCTTC

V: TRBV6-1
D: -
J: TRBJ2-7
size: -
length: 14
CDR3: CANSEWGSRSEQYF
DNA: TGTGCCAACAGTGAATGGGGATCACGGTCCGAGCAGTACTTC

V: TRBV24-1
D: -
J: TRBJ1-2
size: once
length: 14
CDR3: CATSDFQSNYGYTF
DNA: TGTGCCACCAGTGATTTTCAGAGTAACTATGGCTACACCTTC

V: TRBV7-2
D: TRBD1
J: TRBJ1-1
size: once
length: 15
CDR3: CASSSTDRGSAEAFF
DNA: TGTGCCAGCAGCTCTACCGACAGGGGCTCTGCTGAAGCTTTCTTT

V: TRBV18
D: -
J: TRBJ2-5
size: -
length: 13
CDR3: CASSNSQPETQYF
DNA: TGTGCCAGCTCAAACTCCCAGCCGGAGACCCAGTACTTC

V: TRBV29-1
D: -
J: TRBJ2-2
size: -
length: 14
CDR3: CSVDTGTNTGELFF
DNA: TGCAGCGTTGACACCGGGACGAACACCGGGGAGCTGTTTTTT

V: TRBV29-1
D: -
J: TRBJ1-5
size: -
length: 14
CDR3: CSATQGNSNQPQHF
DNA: TGCAGCGCCACACAGGGAAATAGCAATCAGCCCCAGCATTTT

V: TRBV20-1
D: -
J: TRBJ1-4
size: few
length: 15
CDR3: CSAREWGLTNEKLFF
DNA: TGCAGTGCTAGAGAATGGGGGCTCACTAATGAAAAACTGTTTTTT

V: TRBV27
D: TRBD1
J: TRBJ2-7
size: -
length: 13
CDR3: CASNQGQSFEQYF
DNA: TGTGCCAGCAACCAGGGACAGTCGTTCGAGCAGTACTTC

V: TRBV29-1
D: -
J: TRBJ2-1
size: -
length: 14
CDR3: CSVTGRNAYNEQFF
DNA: TGCAGCGTCACTGGACGGAACGCTTACAATGAGCAGTTCTTC

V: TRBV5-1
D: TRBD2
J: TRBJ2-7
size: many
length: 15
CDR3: CASSLPLAVPYEQYF
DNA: TGCGCCAGCAGCTTGCCCCTAGCGGTACCCTACGAGCAGTACTTC

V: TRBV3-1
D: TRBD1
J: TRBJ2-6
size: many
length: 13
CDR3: CGTGNSGANVLTF
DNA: TGTGGGACAGGGAATTCCGGGGCCAACGTCCTGACTTTC

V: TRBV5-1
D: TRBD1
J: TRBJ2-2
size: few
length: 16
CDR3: CASSPLGQGGTGELFF
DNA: TGCGCCAGCAGCCCTCTGGGACAGGGCGGCACCGGGGAGCTGTTTTTT

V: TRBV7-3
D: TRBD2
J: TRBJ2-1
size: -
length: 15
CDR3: CANSRLAGGYNEQFF
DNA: TGTGCCAACAGCCGACTAGCGGGAGGTTACAATGAGCAGTTCTTC

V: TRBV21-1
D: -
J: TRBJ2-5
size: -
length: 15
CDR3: CASRPVVAPQETQYF
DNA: TGTGCCAGCAGGCCCGTAGTAGCGCCCCAAGAGACCCAGTACTTC

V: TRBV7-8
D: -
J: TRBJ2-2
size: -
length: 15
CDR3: CASSLVSANTGELFF
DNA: TGTGCCAGCAGCTTAGTCTCGGCGAACACCGGGGAGCTGTTTTTT